One and the same sample provided the 27 T cell receptor beta chains below, sequenced in a study of blood T cell repertoires in COVID-19. Profiling relied on immunoSEQ multiplex PCR, and the TCRdb table lists in-frame clones only, not all of them. This table holds 140,000 to 150,000 clones, approximately 78% found once. The sample comprised PBMCs or T cells enriched from blood (not recorded which). Receptors originate from a woman aged 45-60 years who had recovered from COVID-19.

DNA of the CDR3: TGTGCCAGCAGCGTCGGACAGGGCGGTCAGCCCCAGCATTTT. Translated: CASSVGQGGQPQHF. V gene TRBV11-2 combines with J gene TRBJ1-5; 8 bases fit TRBD1. J was trimmed by 6 bases and V by 5 bases; bases with no gene match: 6. This CDR3 contains 14 residues. Looked up from germline, CDR1 is SGHAT and CDR2 is FQNNGV.

This clone was counted a few times. The chain combines TRBV28 with TRBJ1-2; D remains unclear. This CDR3 is built from 13 residues. V was shortened by 2 bases and J by 7 bases, with 11 bases between the two germline ends. Germline CDR1 reads MDHEN; CDR2 reads SYDVKM. CDR3 nucleotides: TGTGCCAGCAGTTTAAAGAGGCCGCGTGGCTACACCTTC. This codes for CASSLKRPRGYTF.

The chain combines TRBV7-6 with TRBJ2-3; D not resolved. Germline V gene sequence: CDR1 SGHVS, CDR2 FNYEAQ. This CDR3 contains 15 residues. Trimming removed 3 bases from V and 2 bases from J, with 12 bases in between. The chain's CDR3 is CASSFGASYTDTQYF. Written as DNA, the CDR3 is TGTGCCAGCAGCTTTGGTGCTTCCTACACAGATACGCAGTATTTT.

The gene calls are TRBV25-1 and TRBJ1-4, with a tentative D call TRBD1 (6 bases). Trimming shortened V by 3 bases and J by 8 bases, and 16 bases separated the two germline ends. The CDR3 loop spans 15 amino acids. The germline CDR1 and CDR2 sequences are MGHDK and SYGVNS. The CDR3 reads CASSDSTGVGEKLFF. The CDR3 DNA reads as TGTGCCAGCAGTGATTCGACAGGCGTTGGGGAAAAACTGTTTTTT.

The gene calls are TRBV28 and TRBJ1-1; D may be TRBD1 (5 bases). Germline CDR1 is MDHEN and CDR2 is SYDVKM. The ends were cut back, 1 base at V and 5 bases at J, with 11 bases in the middle. The CDR3 contains 14 residues. The CDR3, as DNA: TGTGCCAGCAGTTTATTCAACCAGGGAACTGAAGCTTTCTTT. This sequence encodes CASSLFNQGTEAFF. The full variable domain, with the rest looked up from reference TRBV28 and TRBJ1-1, is DVKVTQSSRYLVKRTGEKVFLECVQDMDHENMFWYRQDPGLGLRLIYFSYDVKMKEKGDIPEGYSVSREKKERFSLILESASTNQTSMYLCASSLFNQGTEAFFGQGTRLTVV.

There are a few counts of this clone. DNA for the CDR3: TGTGCCAGCAGCTATTATAGCAATCAGCCCCAGCATTTT. It translates to CASSYYSNQPQHF. The chain has TRBV7-9 and TRBJ1-5, with D uncertain. The CDR3 length is 13 residues. Germline-derived CDR1 and CDR2 are SEHNR and FQNEAQ (reference sequence). V was cut by 4 bases and J by 0 bases, with 4 bases left in between.

The gene calls are TRBV24-1 and TRBJ1-1, with TRBD1 identical over 7 bases. The germline gives CDR1 KGHDR, CDR2 SFDVKD. There are 14 residues in the CDR3. With V trimmed by 8 bases and J by 4 bases, 9 bases remained unmatched. DNA of the CDR3: TGTGCCACCACGGGGGGGGACAGTTCCACTGAAGCTTTCTTT. Translating it yields CATTGGDSSTEAFF.

The chain carries TRBV29-1 and TRBJ2-3, with 11 bases lining up with TRBD2. This CDR3 has 14 residues. Trimming at V came to 4 bases and at J to 6 bases, leaving 6 bases not matched to a gene. CDR1 is SQVTM, CDR2 ANQGSEA, per germline. The CDR3 nucleotides are TGCAGCGTTGTCACTAGCGGGGGCTTGGATACGCAGTATTTT. Amino acids: CSVVTSGGLDTQYF.

This rearrangement joins TRBV24-1 to TRBJ2-2; possibly TRBD1 for D (6 bases). The CDR3 spans 18 residues. The V gene's germline CDR1 is KGHDR and CDR2 SFDVKD. V lost 3 bases to trimming and J lost 2 bases, with 18 bases between them. The CDR3 spells CATSDPRKGHLNTGELFF. In nucleotides, the CDR3 is TGTGCCACCAGTGATCCCCGTAAGGGACACCTTAACACCGGGGAGCTGTTTTTT.

The V and J genes are TRBV7-9 and TRBJ2-2; TRBD1 might be the D (6 bases). The CDR3 has 16 amino acids. Germline-derived CDR1 and CDR2 are SEHNR and FQNEAQ (reference sequence). Deletions cut 5 bases from V and 0 bases from J, with 13 bases between. CDR3 amino acids: CASSNPGVANTGELFF. Here the CDR3 DNA reads TGTGCCAGCAGCAATCCAGGGGTCGCGAACACCGGGGAGCTGTTTTTT.

V usage is TRBV7-9 and J usage is TRBJ1-2; 8 bases are shared with TRBD1. Germline CDR1 reads SEHNR; CDR2 reads FQNEAQ (reference sequence). J gave up 7 bases and V 1 base, and 5 bases lay outside the gene matches. The length of the CDR3 is 14 residues. The CDR3: CASSLGRGRGGYTF. CDR3 nucleotide sequence: TGTGCCAGCAGCTTAGGCAGGGGGCGAGGTGGCTACACCTTC.

The chain combines TRBV6-1 with TRBJ2-3; 8 bases fit TRBD2. There are 15 residues in the CDR3. Unmatched junction bases numbered 2, after V lost 2 bases and J lost 1 base. The V gene's germline CDR1 is MNHNS and CDR2 SASEGT. The CDR3 loop is CASSELAGRTDTQYF. In DNA form, the CDR3 reads TGTGCCAGCAGTGAACTAGCGGGCCGCACAGATACGCAGTATTTT.

This clone was seen only a few times. J is TRBJ2-7 and V is TRBV11-2; TRBD2 agrees at 12 bases. The CDR3 length is 18 residues. CDR1 is SGHAT and CDR2 is FQNNGV in the germline V gene. After removal of 5 bases from V and 1 base from J, the junction contained 12 bases not matched to a gene. CDR3 nucleotides: TGTGCCAGCAGCCCCTCCCGTACTAGCGGGGGGATATCCTACGAGCAGTACTTC. This translates into CASSPSRTSGGISYEQYF.

The chain recombines TRBV5-1 with TRBJ2-7; tentative D call: TRBD2 (6 bases). Trimming stripped 4 bases from V and 3 bases from J, with 17 bases between. The CDR3 covers 15 residues. The germline CDR1 and CDR2 sequences are SGHRS and YFSETQ. CDR3 DNA: TGCGCCAGCAGCGTAACCCCCCTGCGGGGCTACGAGCAGTACTTC. Translation: CASSVTPLRGYEQYF.

The V and J genes are TRBV5-1 and TRBJ1-1; TRBD1 aligns across 8 bases. Germline V lookup: CDR1 SGHRS, CDR2 YFSETQ. There are 12 residues in the CDR3. The trim removed 2 bases at V and 7 bases at J, leaving 1 base unmatched. This chain's CDR3 is CASSFGQGEAFF. The CDR3 DNA follows: TGCGCCAGCAGCTTTGGACAGGGTGAAGCTTTCTTT.

The chain is built from TRBV6-5 and TRBJ1-4; D is possibly TRBD1 (6 bases). The V and J ends lost 4 bases and 4 bases respectively, with 13 bases between them. CDR3 length equals 15 residues. Germline CDR1 MNHEY, CDR2 SVGAGI. CDR3 residues: CASSSTGPFNEKLFF. As DNA, the CDR3 is TGTGCCAGCAGTTCCACAGGGCCCTTTAATGAAAAACTGTTTTTT.

This chain uses TRBV3-1 (or the pseudogene TRBV3-2) with TRBJ1-1; unclear D gene. CDR1 and CDR2 (germline): LGHDT, YNNKEL (reference sequence). V was clipped by 1 base and J by 3 bases, with 12 bases between them. The CDR3 totals 15 residues. This CDR3 is CASSQGSGSDTEAFF. The CDR3 region has the DNA TGTGCCAGCAGCCAAGGTTCCGGGTCGGACACTGAAGCTTTCTTT.

The table lists this clone with a few counts. This rearrangement joins TRBV2 to TRBJ1-2; tentatively, D is TRBD1 (6 bases). V was trimmed by 2 bases and J by 8 bases, leaving 6 bases between them. This CDR3 contains 11 residues. In germline, CDR1 is SNHLY, CDR2 FYNNEI. The CDR3 protein is CASSEQGGYTF. The CDR3 DNA reads as TGTGCCAGCAGTGAACAGGGGGGCTACACCTTC.

This chain joins TRBV28 and TRBJ1-6; TRBD1 matches 7 bases. The germline V gene encodes CDR1 MDHEN and CDR2 SYDVKM. Germline trimming cut 2 bases from V and 0 bases from J; bases unmatched to any gene: 7. This CDR3 contains 18 residues. In DNA form, the CDR3 reads TGTGCCAGCAGTTTAGGATCAGGACAGGCCTCCTATAATTCACCCCTCCACTTT. Translating gives CASSLGSGQASYNSPLHF. Filled out from reference TRBV28 and TRBJ1-6, the complete variable domain reads DVKVTQSSRYLVKRTGEKVFLECVQDMDHENMFWYRQDPGLGLRLIYFSYDVKMKEKGDIPEGYSVSREKKERFSLILESASTNQTSMYLCASSLGSGQASYNSPLHFGNGTRLTVT.

This rearrangement joins TRBV10-3 to TRBJ1-2; D not certain. Germline values: CDR1 ENHRY, CDR2 SYGVKD. V lost 0 bases, J lost 4 bases, and 12 bases lay in between. The CDR3 consists of 15 residues. This chain's CDR3 is CAISESMPGSYGYTF. The CDR3 DNA is TGTGCCATCAGTGAGTCGATGCCGGGGAGCTATGGCTACACCTTC.

J is TRBJ2-3 and V is TRBV24-1; possibly TRBD1 for D (6 bases). Trimming removed 4 bases from V and 2 bases from J, with 12 bases in between. CDR1 is KGHDR, CDR2 SFDVKD, per germline. The CDR3 covers 15 residues. The chain's CDR3 is CATSEARDTTDTQYF. DNA for the CDR3: TGTGCCACCAGTGAAGCCCGGGACACCACAGATACGCAGTATTTT.

The J gene is TRBJ1-5, the V gene TRBV29-1; D possibly corresponds to TRBD1 (6 bases). Germline-derived CDR1 and CDR2 are SQVTM and ANQGSEA. Trimming removed 7 bases from V and 3 bases from J, with 16 bases in between. CDR3 length: 14 residues. CDR3 nucleotide sequence: TGCAGCGCGTCGGGCAGGGGATACAATCAGCCCCAGCATTTT. It translates to CSASGRGYNQPQHF.

The chain is built from TRBV28 and TRBJ1-3, with no clear D. V was shortened by 4 bases and J by 2 bases, with 15 bases between the two germline ends. Germline CDR1 and CDR2: MDHEN and SYDVKM. CDR3 length equals 16 residues. Written as DNA, the CDR3 is TGTGCCAGCAGTTCCAACCCACAGCCGACTGGAAACACCATATATTTT. This sequence encodes CASSSNPQPTGNTIYF.

V gene TRBV9 combines with J gene TRBJ1-1; D gene ambiguous. The CDR3 runs 14 residues. V was cut by 0 bases and J by 2 bases, with 8 bases left in between. CDR1 and CDR2 (germline): SGDLS, YYNGEE. The CDR3 loop is CASSVVADNTEAFF. The CDR3 region has the DNA TGTGCCAGCAGCGTAGTGGCGGATAACACTGAAGCTTTCTTT.

This clone was observed a few times. The genes are TRBV28 and TRBJ1-1, with 7 bases aligning to TRBD1. CDR3 length: 14 amino acids. Germline V gives CDR1 MDHEN, CDR2 SYDVKM. The V gene end was trimmed by 5 bases and the J gene end by 1 base; junction bases not matched to a gene: 4. This CDR3 reads CASSRTGPNTEAFF. The CDR3 DNA reads as TGTGCCAGCAGTCGGACAGGACCGAACACTGAAGCTTTCTTT.

The chain uses TRBV5-5 and TRBJ1-1; perhaps TRBD1 as D (5 bases). Trimming cost V 0 bases and J 1 base, with 10 bases left between them. This CDR3 has 15 residues. CDR1 SGHKS and CDR2 YYEKEE come from the germline V gene (reference sequence). The chain's CDR3 is CASSLVGHWNTEAFF. The CDR3 region has the DNA TGTGCCAGCAGCTTGGTAGGACACTGGAACACTGAAGCTTTCTTT.

V usage is TRBV15 and J usage is TRBJ2-1; a possible D gene is TRBD2 (6 bases). From germline, CDR1 is LNHNV and CDR2 YYDKDF (reference sequence). The CDR3 totals 15 residues. Deletions cut 5 bases from V and 4 bases from J, with 15 bases between. The CDR3 is CATSGGLQPYNEQFF. The CDR3 region has the DNA TGTGCCACCAGCGGGGGACTCCAGCCTTACAATGAGCAGTTCTTC.